This T cell receptor (beta chain) was profiled in a study of cytomegalovirus exposure and HLA in healthy donors. PCR was performed using 60 Vbeta and 13 Jbeta primers. Sequencing used immunoSEQ multiplex PCR; TCRdb keeps in-frame clones, though not all of them. The table lists fewer than 250,000 clones, just under 75% of them singletons. Study-wide results and caveats: CMV serostatus was the sole immune exposure data available. Using a false discovery rate of 0.05, a later analysis showed that fewer than 20,000 TCR beta sequences were associated with HLA alleles.

A remark on this clone: Its antigen is not known.

Germline loops: CDR1 MGHDK, CDR2 SYGVNS. Germline trimming cut 5 bases from V and 0 bases from J; bases unmatched to any gene: 5. The CDR3 extends over 15 amino acids. The sequenced sample was PBMCs. The rearrangement joins TRBV25-1 to TRBJ2-5; 8 bases align to TRBD1. The TCR originated in a man under 40 in good health and CMV-seropositive. This chain's CDR3 is CASSRQGLHQETQYF. The CDR3 nucleotides read TGTGCCAGCAGTAGACAGGGGCTACACCAAGAGACCCAGTACTTC. Drawing the rest from reference TRBV25-1 and TRBJ2-5, the complete variable domain is EADIYQTPRYLVIGTGKKITLECSQTMGHDKMYWYQQDPGMELHLIHYSYGVNSTEKGDLSSESTVSRIRTEHFPLTLESARPSHTSQYLCASSRQGLHQETQYFGPGTRLLVL.